This entry features one T cell receptor beta chain sequence. One end of the junction varies from germline; a read error may be responsible. This entry is derived from a study of T cells in Graves' hyperthyroidism and ophthalmopathy. CDR1 is SGHRS, CDR2 YFSETQ, per germline. This CDR3 contains 13 residues. The source material, RNA transcripts, was used to amplify TCR beta CDR3 regions. When the TCR CDR3 underwent first-round RT-PCR, the HTBI primer set was used. TCRdb called the multiplex PCR reads again in MiXCR, with one record for every CDR3 protein. The sample contains approximately 330,000 distinct CDR3 sequences, over 15% of which appear only once.

This receptor was taken from a woman aged 50 to 65 with Graves' hyperthyroidism. J is TRBJ2-1 and V is TRBV5-1; D gene ambiguous. The sequencing sample was made of blood. For the CDR3, the DNA is TGTGCCAGCAGCTTAGGCAGGTTCAATGAGCAGTTCTTC. The encoded protein is CASSLGRFNEQFF.